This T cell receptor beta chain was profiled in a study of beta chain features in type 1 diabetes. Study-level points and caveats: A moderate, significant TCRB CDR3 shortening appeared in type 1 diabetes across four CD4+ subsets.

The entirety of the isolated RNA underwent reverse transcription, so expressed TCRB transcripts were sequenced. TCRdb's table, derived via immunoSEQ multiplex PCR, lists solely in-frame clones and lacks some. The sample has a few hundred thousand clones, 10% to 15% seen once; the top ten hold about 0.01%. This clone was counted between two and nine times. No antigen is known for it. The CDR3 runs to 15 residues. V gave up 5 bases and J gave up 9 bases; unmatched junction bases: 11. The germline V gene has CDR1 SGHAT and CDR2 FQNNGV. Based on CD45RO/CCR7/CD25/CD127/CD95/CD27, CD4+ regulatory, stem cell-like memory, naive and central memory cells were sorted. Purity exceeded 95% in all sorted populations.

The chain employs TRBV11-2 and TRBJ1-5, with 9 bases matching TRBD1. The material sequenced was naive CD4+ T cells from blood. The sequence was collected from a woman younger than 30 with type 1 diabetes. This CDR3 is CASSQAGQGVRPQHF. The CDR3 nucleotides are TGTGCCAGCAGCCAAGCGGGACAGGGCGTGAGGCCCCAGCATTTT.